This T cell receptor (beta chain) was profiled in a study of human T cells and chemical hapten exposure (dated by TCRdb to 2020 to 2023). Study-level background: For sensitization, 2% DPC in acetone was applied to a 2 cm by 2 cm area of upper inner arm skin. Patch tests used Finn chambers with 0.01% DPC on the upper back, scored after 6 days by International Contact Dermatitis Research Group standards. Patients additionally received weekly therapeutic DPC doses to the scalp throughout the roughly 25-week study period. Patient blood was sampled pre-sensitization (week 0) and at 2, 6 and about 24 weeks after DPC sensitization. This study followed changes in the peripheral blood TCR repertoire in vivo during primary and secondary sensitization of alopecia patients to the hapten diphenylcyclopropenone (DPC). For TCR sequencing, blood came from 25 to 35 alopecia patients at anywhere from one to four time points (pre-sensitization, 2, 6 and 24 weeks). The libraries were sequenced as a pool, and the TCR yield per sample differed mostly because of small variations in library volumes within the pool. Alopecia areata with under or over 50% scalp involvement, alopecia totalis and alopecia universalis were represented in the patient cohort, which was mostly female.

This clonotype was counted between two and nine times. Its antigen specificity is not known. No qualities accompany the bases; no much larger clone lies one base away. The time point label of this sample denotes: patch test 3, about 24 weeks after DPC sensitization. Per the publication, the treatment or condition label means: therapeutic diphenylcyclopropenone sensitization with weekly scalp DPC. Blood at each patch-test visit was drawn before the patch test was applied. Patients were eligible if aged 18 to 70, diagnosed with alopecia and judged suitable for DPC therapy, and pregnant patients were excluded. Total RNA was isolated from unfractionated whole blood collected in Tempus Blood RNA tubes. The study at large found these results: Because all patients had alopecia, a presumed autoimmune disease, the immune response of the patients might differ from that of healthy individuals. DPC sensitization did not change the number of TCRs with a frequency above 1 in 1000, and there was no evidence of changes in global repertoire structure. A positive correlation was found between the number of PT1 expanded TCRs and patch test score, with significance reached at thresholds 8, 16 and 32 but not 4. Significantly more large CDR3 similarity clusters were formed by expanded TCRs than by pre-sensitization or healthy control sets, consistent with antigen-driven responses. Repeated subsampling changed both the strength of the expansion versus patch-test correlation and the threshold at which the correlation became significant.

From the germline V gene, CDR1 is SQVTM and CDR2 is ANQGSEA. The junction carries 9 bases between V and J, which are trimmed by 3 bases and 1 base respectively. Inclusive of the bounding cysteine and phenylalanine, the CDR3 is 13 residues long. Only the CDR3 DNA stays, 39 bases, in frame from base 1. The method behind the library was RACE. The listed sequencing device is NextSeq 500. Library preparation attached unique molecular identifiers to individual cDNA molecules for quantitative, reproducible TCR counting. Each blood RNA sample was used to sequence both TCR alpha and TCR beta chains. Concerning the study's data processing: A median of roughly 99,000 TCRs per sample was observed, with a range of roughly 20,000 to 700,000. The Decombinator software suite was used to annotate V, J and CDR3 in the TCR reads. To make PS versus PT1 abundance plots, every sample was subsampled to the same number of TCRs (28,000). TCRs were defined as expanded if absent before sensitization and observed at least eight times at the 2-week time point. The raw public reads went through TCRdb reprocessing: fastp at Q25, MiXCR clone calling, in-frame beta chains kept. Records with the same CDR3 protein are collapsed into one entry carrying the most frequent genes and DNA. TCRdb's processing, not the authors' own work, is the source of the V and J calls. Within this sample are approximately 80,000 distinct CDR3 sequences, with 10% to 15% of them counted one time only. Approximately 6.2% of the sample belongs to the ten largest clones.

The clonotype comes from a woman between 45 and 65 years old with alopecia areata. Some clones in this sample may be carry-over from other donors' samples. The sample here was whole blood, taken in connection with sensitization to the hapten diphenylcyclopropenone (DPC). The rearrangement combines TRBV29-1 with TRBJ1-2; tentative D gene TRBD1, with 5 bases matching. The bases are TGCAGCGTTGACTCCAGGGATAACTATGGCTACACCTTC. It is translated as CSVDSRDNYGYTF.